A selection of T cell receptor beta chains follows, all from one sample in a study of CD8 T cells in ankylosing spondylitis. A single record per CDR3 protein comes from TCRdb applying MiXCR to the 5' RACE reads. The repertoire holds around 770,000 distinct CDR3 sequences, with under 20% as singletons. The sample consisted of blood, either unsorted or a sorted T cell fraction (not recorded which). These receptors were taken from a male donor with ankylosing spondylitis. The conserved cysteine and the conserved F or W are not part of the CDR3 here. Fields, in order: J gene, V gene, CDR3 protein.

TRBJ2-3 | TRBV5-4 | ASSRGASRSTDTQY
TRBJ2-1 | TRBV6-2/TRBV6-3 | ASSTTSGLGSANEQF
TRBJ2-1 | TRBV29-1 | STGTSGYNEQF
TRBJ1-2 | TRBV4-3 | ASSQVSGDRGRNGYT
TRBJ1-1 | TRBV11-1 | ASSLTAPNTEAF
TRBJ1-5 | TRBV27 | ASSPGTQGGQPQH
TRBJ2-1 | TRBV5-1 | ASSFGTSGASEQF
TRBJ2-5 | TRBV11-2 | ASSKDRTQETQY
TRBJ2-2 | TRBV7-2 | ASSPQGLHTGELF
TRBJ2-1 | TRBV6-2/TRBV6-3 | ASSPIRGGRYNEQF